Listed here are 14 T cell receptor beta chains from one sample, sequenced in a study of cytomegalovirus exposure and HLA in healthy donors. The PCR ran on 60 Vbeta and 13 Jbeta primers. Method: immunoSEQ multiplex PCR; TCRdb's copy keeps in-frame clones and lacks some. The sample has hundreds of thousands of clones; around 80% are singletons. The specimen was PBMCs. The receptors here all came from a woman between 35 and 50 years old in good health and CMV-seronegative.

This chain links TRBV5-1 with TRBJ1-4; D gene uncertain. The ends were cut back, 2 bases at V and 4 bases at J, with 6 bases in the middle. The CDR3 totals 13 residues. CDR1 is SGHRS, CDR2 YFSETQ, per germline. CDR3 in amino acids: CASSFEVNEKLFF. CDR3 coding DNA: TGCGCCAGCAGCTTTGAGGTTAATGAAAAACTGTTTTTT.

The chain recombines TRBV28 with TRBJ2-3; TRBD1 aligns across 7 bases. The CDR3 is 15 residues long. Germline V gene sequence: CDR1 MDHEN, CDR2 SYDVKM. J was trimmed by 2 bases and V by 2 bases; bases with no gene match: 4. The CDR3 region has the DNA TGTGCCAGCAGTTTAAGGGGGCACTACACAGATACGCAGTATTTT. It encodes CASSLRGHYTDTQYF.

This chain connects TRBV4-2 to TRBJ1-2, with 7 bases that match TRBD1. In germline, CDR1 is LGHNA, CDR2 YNFKEQ. The ends lost 1 base at V and 8 bases at J; junction bases unmatched: 7. CDR3 length: 14 amino acids. The DNA for the CDR3 is TGTGCCAGCAGCCAAGCTTACAGGGGCGACGGCTACACCTTC. It translates to CASSQAYRGDGYTF.

This chain links TRBV28 with TRBJ1-2; 7 bases are shared with TRBD1. Germline CDR1 reads MDHEN; CDR2 reads SYDVKM. The V gene end was trimmed by 3 bases and the J gene end by 8 bases; junction bases not matched to a gene: 12. This CDR3 has 15 amino acids. CDR3 protein: CASSLAGTDNGGYTF. The CDR3 nucleotides are TGTGCCAGCAGTTTGGCCGGGACAGACAACGGCGGCTACACCTTC.

The genes are TRBV4-3 and TRBJ2-3; perhaps TRBD2 as D (6 bases). The CDR3 runs 16 residues. Germline-derived CDR1 and CDR2 are LGHNA and YSLEER. The V end lost 3 bases, the J end lost 2 bases, and 15 bases lay between the germline ends. The CDR3 DNA sequence: TGCGCCAGCAGCCAGGTGGGGAGGACGAACACAGATACGCAGTATTTT. Amino acids: CASSQVGRTNTDTQYF.

V and J are TRBV11-1 and TRBJ1-1; TRBD1 is a possible D gene (5 bases). There are 14 residues in the CDR3. V dropped 5 bases and J dropped 3 bases, with 13 bases sitting between them. From germline, CDR1 is SGHAT and CDR2 FQDESV (reference sequence). In DNA, the CDR3 is TGTGCCAGCAGCAAGGGCTTAGGGGACACTGAAGCTTTCTTT. It translates to CASSKGLGDTEAFF.

The rearrangement joins TRBV6-5 to TRBJ1-2; TRBD1 agrees at 7 bases. CDR3 size: 15 residues. CDR1 is MNHEY and CDR2 is SVGAGI in the germline V gene. J gave up 0 bases and V 6 bases, and 7 bases lay outside the gene matches. The chain's CDR3 is CASRDYRGSNYGYTF. As DNA, the CDR3 is TGTGCCAGCAGAGACTACAGGGGATCTAACTATGGCTACACCTTC.

The rearrangement joins TRBV12-5 to TRBJ2-2, with a weak D call TRBD1 (5 bases). Germline V lookup: CDR1 LGHNT, CDR2 FRNRAP. The CDR3 is 15 residues long. V gave up 6 bases and J gave up 4 bases, with 15 bases separating them. CDR3 nucleotide sequence: TGTGCTAGTGGGCCTCCTACAGGTCCCACCGGGGAGCTGTTTTTT. It yields the protein CASGPPTGPTGELFF.

A few counts support this clone. The CDR3 DNA sequence: TGTGCCACCAGCAGCGGTCCGGGTGAAGCTTTCTTT. This codes for CATSSGPGEAFF. The chain combines TRBV15 with TRBJ1-1; the D is unclear. There are 12 residues in the CDR3. Germline CDR1 is LNHNV and CDR2 is YYDKDF (reference sequence). Trimming took 3 bases from V and 7 from J, leaving 9 bases between them.

The chain couples TRBV4-3 to TRBJ2-3, with D possibly matching TRBD2 (7 bases). Germline V gene lookup returns CDR1 LGHNA and CDR2 YSLEER. V dropped 0 bases and J dropped 6 bases, with 13 bases sitting between them. The CDR3 totals 15 residues. The CDR3 protein is CASSQEGGGRDTQYF. Here the CDR3 DNA reads TGCGCCAGCAGCCAAGAGGGGGGGGGCAGGGATACGCAGTATTTT.

The sample holds a few counts of this clone. The rearrangement joins TRBV5-5 to TRBJ2-7, with 10 bases aligning to TRBD1. Per germline, CDR1 SGHKS and CDR2 YYEKEE (reference sequence). V shed 3 bases, J shed 4 bases, and the junction held 4 bases outside the gene matches. CDR3 length: 14 amino acids. The CDR3 protein is CASSSTGGLYEQYF. In DNA form, the CDR3 reads TGTGCCAGCAGCTCGACAGGGGGCTTGTACGAGCAGTACTTC.

The V and J genes are TRBV5-1 and TRBJ2-7, with D possibly TRBD1 on 6 matching bases. V dropped 0 bases and J dropped 5 bases, with 6 bases sitting between them. Looked up from germline, CDR1 is SGHRS and CDR2 is YFSETQ. The CDR3 loop spans 12 amino acids. The DNA of the CDR3 is TGCGCCAGCAGCTTGGCAGGGGACGAGCAGTACTTC. It specifies CASSLAGDEQYF.

The V gene is TRBV25-1, the J gene TRBJ2-5, with TRBD1 matching 9 bases. The CDR3 is 16 amino acids. With 3 bases clipped from V and 1 base from J, the junction kept 6 bases outside the gene matches. Germline CDR1 is MGHDK and CDR2 is SYGVNS. The CDR3 protein is CASSEGQGFLQETQYF. The CDR3 coding sequence is TGTGCCAGCAGTGAGGGACAGGGTTTTCTCCAAGAGACCCAGTACTTC.

This chain connects TRBV6-1 to TRBJ1-2; 7 bases line up with TRBD1. V lost 4 bases and J lost 4; bases outside the gene matches: 6. The length of the CDR3 is 14 residues. The germline CDR1 and CDR2 sequences are MNHNS and SASEGT. The CDR3 coding sequence is TGTGCCAGCAGTGTTAGGACAGGCACCTATGGCTACACCTTC. It specifies CASSVRTGTYGYTF.